These 27 T cell receptor beta chains originate from one sample sequenced in a study of neurological immune-mediated disorders. Specified time point: longitudinal time-point 3. TCRdb reprocessed the 5' RACE reads via MiXCR and lists one record per CDR3 protein. This table has 85,000 to 110,000 distinct CDR3 sequences, less than 14% appearing once. Sequenced material: PBMCs. The receptors were sampled from a female donor with HTLV-1-associated myelopathy (HAM/TSP).

This clonotype was counted only a few times. The chain uses TRBV28 and TRBJ2-2; the match to TRBD1 covers 9 bases. In germline, CDR1 is MDHEN, CDR2 SYDVKM. V shed 6 bases and J 7 bases; nucleotides not matched to a gene: 6. The CDR3 covers 14 residues. The CDR3 nucleotides read TGTGCCAGCAGGACAGGGGGAGGCATCGGGGAGCTGTTTTTT. This gives the protein CASRTGGGIGELFF.

The table lists this clonotype with many counts. The rearrangement links TRBV10-2 to TRBJ2-1, with 7 nucleotides matching TRBD2. In germline, CDR1 is WSHSY, CDR2 SAAADI. This CDR3 is 14 amino acids long. The V and J ends lost 4 bases and 9 bases, in that order; junction bases with no gene match: 9. The CDR3, as DNA: TGCGCCAGCAGTGCGTCGGGGGGTTCCGCTGAGCAGTTCTTC. Its translation is CASSASGGSAEQFF.

Many counts were recorded for this clonotype. This rearrangement joins TRBV4-2 to TRBJ2-2, with 11 bases aligning to TRBD2. CDR1 and CDR2 from the germline V gene are LGHNA and YNFKEQ. Trimming took 4 bases from V and 4 from J; bases not matched to a gene: 5. The CDR3 is 16 amino acids. CDR3 sequence reads: CASSLTSGGATGELFF. The CDR3, as DNA: TGTGCCAGCAGCCTCACTAGCGGGGGTGCCACCGGGGAGCTGTTTTTT.

This clonotype occurred many times. V usage is TRBV5-1 and J usage is TRBJ1-4, with 7 bases aligning to TRBD1. Germline assignment: CDR1 SGHRS and CDR2 YFSETQ. J was trimmed by 1 base and V by 6 bases; bases with no gene match: 3. The CDR3 totals 14 residues. The CDR3 nucleotides are TGCGCCAGCAAAAGACAGGGAACTAATGAAAAACTGTTTTTT. It codes for CASKRQGTNEKLFF.

This clonotype was counted ten times or more. The V call is TRBV9, the J call TRBJ2-7; 12 nucleotides agree with TRBD2. V shed 0 bases, J shed 5 bases, and the junction held 6 bases outside the gene matches. Per the germline V gene, CDR1 is SGDLS and CDR2 is YYNGEE. The CDR3 extends over 16 amino acids. The CDR3 bases are TGTGCCAGCAGCGTAGGGGTGGGACTAGCGGGCGACGAGCAGTACTTC. It yields the protein CASSVGVGLAGDEQYF.

This clonotype was recorded many times. V gene TRBV2 combines with J gene TRBJ2-3, with a weak D call TRBD2 (6 bases). The V end was cut by 7 bases, the J end by 3 bases, with 20 bases between. This CDR3 spans 16 amino acids. Germline V CDR1 and CDR2: SNHLY, FYNNEI. The CDR3: CASKTIVSGGTDTQYF. As DNA, the CDR3 is TGTGCCAGCAAAACTATAGTTAGCGGAGGAACAGATACGCAGTATTTT.

Many counts were recorded for this clonotype. The chain combines TRBV10-1 with TRBJ2-7, with D unresolved. This CDR3 contains 14 residues. CDR1 is WNHNN and CDR2 is SYGVQD in the germline V gene (reference sequence). The ends were cut back, 7 bases at V and 6 bases at J, with 19 bases in the middle. The CDR3, as DNA: TGCGCCAGCACACCAGAATTTAGGGCTTGCGAGCAGTACTTC. Amino acids: CASTPEFRACEQYF.

The table lists this clonotype with many counts. The chain recombines TRBV12-3 or TRBV12-4 with TRBJ2-2, with D possibly TRBD1 on 6 matching bases. V gave up 5 bases and J gave up 4 bases, with 11 bases separating them. The CDR3 is made up of 14 amino acids. CDR3 in amino acids: CASSPTGSTGELFF. In DNA, the CDR3 is TGTGCCAGCAGTCCGACAGGTTCCACCGGGGAGCTGTTTTTT.

This clonotype occurred many times. The chain combines TRBV12-3 or TRBV12-4 with TRBJ2-3, with D hard to call. V was clipped by 4 bases and J by 2 bases, with 16 bases between them. The CDR3 is 16 amino acids. The CDR3 region is CASSSWTYPNTDTQYF. The CDR3 coding sequence is TGTGCCAGCAGTTCCTGGACGTACCCAAACACAGATACGCAGTATTTT.

Of note for this clonotype: A much bigger clone sits one base away, suggesting this may be a read error. No conserved phenylalanine or tryptophan ends this CDR3, so it is likely a read error. The chain uses TRBV20-1 and TRBJ1-5; no clear D gene. The V end was cut by 3 bases, the J end by 1 base, with 7 bases between. Germline V gene lookup returns CDR1 DFQATT and CDR2 SNEGSKA (reference sequence). CDR3 length equals 13 residues. The CDR3 region has the DNA TGCAGTGCTAGTGGACCGAGCAATCAGCCCCAGCATTCT. This translates into CSASGPSNQPQHS.

This clonotype has at least ten counts. The V and J genes are TRBV20-1 and TRBJ1-2; TRBD1 aligns across 8 bases. The CDR3 runs 11 residues. CDR1 and CDR2 from the germline V gene are DFQATT and SNEGSKA (reference sequence). CDR3 protein: CSAGGAYGYTF. CDR3 nucleotides: TGCAGCGCAGGGGGCGCCTATGGCTACACCTTC.

This clonotype was recorded at least ten times. The V gene is TRBV20-1, the J gene TRBJ2-5; either TRBD1 or TRBD2 may supply D (5 bases each). The CDR3 runs 17 residues. The V and J ends lost 3 bases and 1 base respectively, with 21 bases between them. Germline CDR1 is DFQATT and CDR2 is SNEGSKA (reference sequence). This chain's CDR3 is CSASRPLRGVAQETQYF. CDR3 coding DNA: TGCAGTGCTAGTCGCCCACTCAGAGGGGTAGCCCAAGAGACCCAGTACTTC.

This clonotype came up many times. Written as DNA, the CDR3 is TGTGCCAGCAGCGTATTCGACAGGCCTATGAACACTGAAGCTTTCTTT. Translation: CASSVFDRPMNTEAFF. The J gene is TRBJ1-1, the V gene TRBV9; weak D call: TRBD1 (6 bases). This CDR3 is 16 amino acids long. Germline V gene sequence: CDR1 SGDLS, CDR2 YYNGEE. V was cut by 1 base and J by 0 bases, with 13 bases left in between.

This clonotype was found many times. One junction end does not reproduce the germline sequence, and a read error may be involved. The rearrangement uses TRBV15 and TRBJ2-1; D is ambiguous. The CDR3 covers 17 residues. CDR1 and CDR2 (germline): LNHNV, YYDKDF (reference sequence). CDR3 sequence (DNA): TGTGCTACCAGCAGAGGTGGGCCAGCCCCAACGTCTAATGAGCAGTTCTTC. It is translated as CATSRGGPAPTSNEQFF.

This clonotype appeared many times. This chain joins TRBV5-1 and TRBJ2-7, with D perhaps TRBD2 (5 bases). V was clipped by 4 bases and J by 7 bases, with 15 bases between them. CDR3 length: 13 residues. Germline-derived CDR1 and CDR2 are SGHRS and YFSETQ. Here the CDR3 DNA reads TGCGCCAGCAGCCTGGCGTGGGAGAGGGAGCAGTACTTC. It yields the protein CASSLAWEREQYF.

Ten or more counts support this clonotype. The J gene is TRBJ2-5, the V gene TRBV7-9, with D possibly called TRBD1 or TRBD2 (5 bases each). Germline loops: CDR1 SEHNR, CDR2 FQNEAQ (reference sequence). With 5 bases removed from V and 4 bases from J, the gap between germline ends came to 14 bases. The CDR3 covers 14 residues. The CDR3 region is CASSPGASGETQYF. The DNA of the CDR3 is TGTGCCAGCAGCCCCGGGGCCTCAGGAGAGACCCAGTACTTC. Together with reference TRBV7-9 and TRBJ2-5, the CDR3 gives the full variable domain: DTGVSQNPRHKITKRGQNVTFRCDPISEHNRLYWYRQTLGQGPEFLTYFQNEAQLEKSRLLSDRFSAERPKGSFSTLEIQRTEQGDSAMYLCASSPGASGETQYFGPGTRLLVL.

This sequence joins TRBV20-1 and TRBJ1-3, with D perhaps TRBD1 (5 bases). The CDR3 totals 12 residues. The ends were cut back, 8 bases at V and 9 bases at J, with 17 bases in the middle. Germline CDR1 is DFQATT and CDR2 is SNEGSKA (reference sequence). The CDR3 nucleotides are TGCAGTATCTTCCACGGCGGGGGCACCATATATTTT. It is translated as CSIFHGGGTIYF.

This clonotype appeared many times. The chain links TRBV5-5 to TRBJ2-7; the D gene is possibly TRBD1 (5 bases). CDR3 size: 14 residues. The germline gives CDR1 SGHKS, CDR2 YYEKEE (reference sequence). V shed 1 base and J shed 4 bases, with 12 bases lying between them. CDR3 sequence reads: CASSLRSGRYEQYF. The CDR3 DNA follows: TGTGCCAGCAGCTTGAGGTCAGGGCGGTACGAGCAGTACTTC.

In this sample, this clonotype turned up many times. V gene TRBV6-6 combines with J gene TRBJ1-1; no reliable D call. The germline gives CDR1 MNHNY, CDR2 SVGAGI (reference sequence). The CDR3 loop spans 14 amino acids. V lost 2 bases, J lost 1 base, and 8 bases lay in between. CDR3 residues: CASSYGRANTEAFF. CDR3 DNA: TGTGCCAGCAGTTACGGCCGCGCGAACACTGAAGCTTTCTTT.

This clonotype was counted ten times or more. The chain uses TRBV12-3 or TRBV12-4 and TRBJ2-7; D might be TRBD1 (6 bases). This CDR3 spans 13 amino acids. Trimming shortened V by 5 bases and J by 3 bases, and 11 bases separated the two germline ends. Here the CDR3 reads CASSPGQIYEQYF. The CDR3 DNA follows: TGTGCCAGCAGTCCTGGACAGATCTACGAGCAGTACTTC.

The rearrangement uses TRBV19 and TRBJ1-2; D possibly corresponds to TRBD1 (5 bases). The CDR3 totals 16 residues. V lost 10 bases and J lost 6, with 27 bases in between. The germline CDR1 and CDR2 sequences are LNHDA and SQIVND (reference sequence). For the CDR3, the DNA is TGTGCCACCTCCCCGGGTTGGGGACCCCCTTCTCATGGCTACACCTTC. It encodes CATSPGWGPPSHGYTF.

This clonotype was counted many times. The chain couples TRBV5-1 to TRBJ2-6; 7 nucleotides match TRBD1. Germline V gene lookup returns CDR1 SGHRS and CDR2 YFSETQ. Trimming at V came to 2 bases and at J to 1 base, leaving 6 bases not matched to a gene. This CDR3 spans 17 amino acids. This CDR3 reads CASSFEGAGSGANVLTF. In DNA form, the CDR3 reads TGCGCCAGCAGCTTCGAGGGGGCCGGGTCTGGGGCCAACGTCCTGACTTTC.

This clonotype came up many times. This chain joins TRBV24-1 and TRBJ2-2, with no clear D. CDR3 length equals 14 residues. CDR1 and CDR2 (germline): KGHDR, SFDVKD. With 1 base removed from V and 5 bases from J, the gap between germline ends came to 7 bases. Here the CDR3 DNA reads TGTGCCACCAGTGATTTCCGGGCAACCGGGGAGCTGTTTTTT. Protein sequence: CATSDFRATGELFF.

There are many counts of this clonotype. The rearrangement uses TRBV12-3 or TRBV12-4 and TRBJ2-1, with D tentatively TRBD1 (5 bases). The V end was cut by 5 bases, the J end by 10 bases, with 12 bases between. The CDR3 contains 12 residues. This CDR3 reads CASSHLQGEQFF. The CDR3 coding sequence is TGTGCCAGCAGTCACCTCCAGGGAGAGCAGTTCTTC.

This clonotype was picked up many times. The chain is built from TRBV20-1 and TRBJ2-1, with 8 nucleotides matching TRBD1. Germline V gene sequence: CDR1 DFQATT, CDR2 SNEGSKA (reference sequence). The CDR3 extends over 13 amino acids. The junction had 7 bases not matched to a gene; V was cut back by 7 bases and J by 5 bases. The CDR3 sequence is CSVNRGNDNEQFF. The CDR3 nucleotides are TGCAGTGTTAACAGGGGGAACGACAATGAGCAGTTCTTC.

This clonotype was detected many times. J is TRBJ1-5 and V is TRBV5-1; no clear D. The V end lost 3 bases, the J end lost 7 bases, and 11 bases lay between the germline ends. Per the germline V gene, CDR1 is SGHRS and CDR2 is YFSETQ. CDR3 length: 13 residues. CDR3 sequence: CASSSEGPQPQHF. In DNA, the CDR3 is TGCGCCAGCAGCTCAGAGGGCCCCCAGCCCCAGCATTTT.

This chain uses TRBV11-2 with TRBJ2-7, with 10 nucleotides matching TRBD1. J was trimmed by 6 bases and V by 2 bases; bases with no gene match: 7. Germline assignment: CDR1 SGHAT and CDR2 FQNNGV. The CDR3 sequence is 15 residues long. The CDR3 sequence: CASSLSPGTGAEQYF. As DNA, the CDR3 is TGTGCCAGCAGCTTATCTCCCGGGACAGGGGCCGAGCAGTACTTC.